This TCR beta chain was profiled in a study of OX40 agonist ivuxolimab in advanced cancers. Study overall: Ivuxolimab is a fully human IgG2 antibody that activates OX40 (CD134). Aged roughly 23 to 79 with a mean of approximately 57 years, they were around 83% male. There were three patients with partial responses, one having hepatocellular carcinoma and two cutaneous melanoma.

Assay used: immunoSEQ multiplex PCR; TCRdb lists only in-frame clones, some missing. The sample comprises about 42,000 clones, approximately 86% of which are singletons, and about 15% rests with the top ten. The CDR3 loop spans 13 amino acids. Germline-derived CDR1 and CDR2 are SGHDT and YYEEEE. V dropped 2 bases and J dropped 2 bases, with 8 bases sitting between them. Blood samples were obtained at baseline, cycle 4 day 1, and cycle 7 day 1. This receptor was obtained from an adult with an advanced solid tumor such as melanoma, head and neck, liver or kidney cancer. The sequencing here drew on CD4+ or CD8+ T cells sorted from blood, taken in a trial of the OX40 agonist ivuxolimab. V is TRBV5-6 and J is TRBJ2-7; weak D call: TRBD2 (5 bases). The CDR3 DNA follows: TGTGCCAGCAGCTTCTCCGGGACCTACGAGCAGTACGTC. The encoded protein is CASSFSGTYEQYV.